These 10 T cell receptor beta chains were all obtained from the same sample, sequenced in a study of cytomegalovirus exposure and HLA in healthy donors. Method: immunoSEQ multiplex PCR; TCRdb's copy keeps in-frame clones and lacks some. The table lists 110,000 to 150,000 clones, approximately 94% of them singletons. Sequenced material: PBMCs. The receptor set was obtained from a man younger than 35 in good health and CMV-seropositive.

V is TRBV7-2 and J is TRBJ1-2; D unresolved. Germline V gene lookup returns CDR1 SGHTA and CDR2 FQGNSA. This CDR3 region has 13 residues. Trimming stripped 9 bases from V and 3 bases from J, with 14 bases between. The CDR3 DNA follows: TGTGCCAGTAGCCCATGGGGAGACTATGGCTACACCTTC. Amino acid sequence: CASSPWGDYGYTF.

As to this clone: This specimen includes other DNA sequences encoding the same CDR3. In DNA form, the CDR3 reads TGTGCCAGCAGCTTAGGAAGGGGCAGCAATCAGCCCCAGCATTTT. Residues: CASSLGRGSNQPQHF. This chain joins TRBV7-9 and TRBJ1-5, with D possibly being TRBD1 (5 bases). Trimming took 1 base from V and 1 from J, leaving 8 bases between them. The CDR3 is made up of 15 amino acids. From germline, CDR1 is SEHNR and CDR2 FQNEAQ (reference sequence).

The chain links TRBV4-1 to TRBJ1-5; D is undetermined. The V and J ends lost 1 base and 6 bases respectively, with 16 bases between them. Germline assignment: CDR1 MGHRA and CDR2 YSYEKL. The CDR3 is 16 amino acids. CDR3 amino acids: CASSQVRFPSGQPQHF. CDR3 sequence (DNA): TGCGCCAGCAGCCAAGTACGGTTCCCCTCGGGTCAGCCCCAGCATTTT.

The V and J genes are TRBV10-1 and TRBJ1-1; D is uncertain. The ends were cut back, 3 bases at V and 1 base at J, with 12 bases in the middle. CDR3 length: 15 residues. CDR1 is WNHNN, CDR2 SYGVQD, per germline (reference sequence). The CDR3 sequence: CASSDYALGNTEAFF. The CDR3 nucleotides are TGCGCCAGCAGTGACTACGCTCTAGGGAACACTGAAGCTTTCTTT.

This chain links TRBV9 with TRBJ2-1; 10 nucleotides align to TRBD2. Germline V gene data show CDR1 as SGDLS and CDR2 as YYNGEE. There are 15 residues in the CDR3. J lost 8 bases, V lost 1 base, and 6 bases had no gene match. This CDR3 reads CASSVSGRAGDEQFF. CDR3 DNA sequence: TGTGCCAGCAGCGTAAGCGGGAGGGCCGGGGATGAGCAGTTCTTC.

The CDR3 spells CASRDLRGSGQPQHF. In DNA, the CDR3 is TGTGCCAGCAGGGACCTAAGGGGCTCGGGTCAGCCCCAGCATTTT. V gene TRBV2 combines with J gene TRBJ1-5; possible D gene TRBD1, 5 bases. With 6 bases removed from V and 6 bases from J, the gap between germline ends came to 18 bases. This CDR3 spans 15 amino acids. Germline V gene sequence: CDR1 SNHLY, CDR2 FYNNEI.

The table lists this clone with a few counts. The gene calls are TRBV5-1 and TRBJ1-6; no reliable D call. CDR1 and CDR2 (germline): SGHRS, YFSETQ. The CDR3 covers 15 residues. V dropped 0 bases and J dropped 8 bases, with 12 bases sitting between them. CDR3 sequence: CASSLDLLGDSPLHF. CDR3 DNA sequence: TGCGCCAGCAGCTTGGACCTTCTAGGAGATTCACCCCTCCACTTT.

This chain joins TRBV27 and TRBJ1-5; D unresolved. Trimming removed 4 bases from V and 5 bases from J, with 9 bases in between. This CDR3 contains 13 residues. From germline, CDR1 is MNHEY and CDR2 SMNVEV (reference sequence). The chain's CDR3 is CASSSTSYQPQHF. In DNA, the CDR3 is TGTGCCAGCAGTTCTACCTCGTATCAGCCCCAGCATTTT.

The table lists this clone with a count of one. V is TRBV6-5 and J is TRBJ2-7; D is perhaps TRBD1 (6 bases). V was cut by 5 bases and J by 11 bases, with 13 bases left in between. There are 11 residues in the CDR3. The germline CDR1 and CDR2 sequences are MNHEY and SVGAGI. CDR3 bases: TGTGCCAGCAGTGACGTGGGGGCTGAGTACTTC. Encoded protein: CASSDVGAEYF.

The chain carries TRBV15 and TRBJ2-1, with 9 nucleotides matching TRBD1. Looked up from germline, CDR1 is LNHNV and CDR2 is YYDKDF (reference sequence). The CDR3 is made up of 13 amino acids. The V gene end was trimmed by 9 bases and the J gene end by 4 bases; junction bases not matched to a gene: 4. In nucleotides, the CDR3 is TGTGCCACAGGGACAGGGAGATACAATGAGCAGTTCTTC. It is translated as CATGTGRYNEQFF.